The 17 T cell receptor beta chains in this list originate from one sample, sequenced in a study of Ad26.COV2.S vaccination and SARS-CoV-2 variants. The treatment: some 19 received Ad26.COV2.S at low or high dose, single or two shots; 5 received placebo; per-sample allocation not given. Day 63 following the first vaccine or placebo injection was when the samples were taken. TCRdb's copy holds only in-frame clones and misses some; the assay was immunoSEQ multiplex PCR. Among more than 300,000 clones, about 86% were seen once, and the ten largest hold about 10%. This specimen consisted of peripheral blood, obtained in a trial of Ad26.COV2.S vaccine versus placebo. These receptors all come from a person between 18 and 65 years old who received the Ad26.COV2.S COVID-19 vaccine or a placebo.

This rearrangement joins TRBV2 to TRBJ1-2; D is ambiguous. With 2 bases removed from V and 2 bases from J, the gap between germline ends came to 15 bases. This CDR3 has 16 amino acids. Looked up from germline, CDR1 is SNHLY and CDR2 is FYNNEI. CDR3 nucleotide sequence: TGTGCCAGCAGTGAACGAAAGAGGGTAACGAACTATGGCTACACCTTC. Translation gives CASSERKRVTNYGYTF.

This clone is a singleton in its sample. The chain joins TRBV28 to TRBJ1-4; weak D call: TRBD1 (5 bases). The CDR3 length is 14 residues. Trimming took off 6 bases at V and 3 bases at J, with 11 bases between the two ends. Germline values: CDR1 MDHEN, CDR2 SYDVKM. The CDR3 loop is CASSFPGPNEKLFF. Here the CDR3 DNA reads TGTGCCAGCAGCTTCCCAGGGCCTAATGAAAAACTGTTTTTT.

The rearrangement uses TRBV21-1 and TRBJ1-5. TRBV21-1 represents a pseudogene. This CDR3 has 19 residues. CDR3 protein: CASSKAGGRGGHSNQPQHF. The CDR3 DNA is TGTGCCAGCAGCAAAGCTGGGGGCAGGGGGGGACATAGCAATCAGCCCCAGCATTTT.

This rearrangement joins TRBV6-2 or TRBV6-3 to TRBJ2-5; maybe TRBD1 (5 bases). This CDR3 is 14 amino acids long. Trimming cost V 4 bases and J 5 bases, with 14 bases left between them. Germline CDR1 is MNHEY and CDR2 is SVGEGT. The CDR3 DNA reads as TGTGCCAGCAGTTCCATCGACCCAGGGGAGACCCAGTACTTC. Amino acids: CASSSIDPGETQYF.

This chain joins TRBV19 and TRBJ1-5, with D uncertain. The V gene's germline CDR1 is LNHDA and CDR2 SQIVND (reference sequence). Between the trimmed V and J ends, which lost 2 bases and 0 bases, there was a span of 8 bases. This CDR3 has 15 residues. CDR3 sequence reads: CASSINPYSNQPQHF. The CDR3 DNA is TGTGCCAGTAGTATAAATCCTTATAGCAATCAGCCCCAGCATTTT.

The CDR3 coding sequence is TGTGCCAGCAGCTTAGCGGGGGGTAATGAAAAACTGTTTTTT. Translated: CASSLAGGNEKLFF. The V and J genes are TRBV7-2 and TRBJ1-4, with a tentative D call TRBD1 (5 bases). V lost 0 bases to trimming and J lost 4 bases, with 6 bases between them. Germline-derived CDR1 and CDR2 are SGHTA and FQGNSA. The CDR3 totals 14 residues.

This clone was recorded only once. The V and J genes are TRBV5-1 and TRBJ2-3; D is unclear. Deletions cut 3 bases from V and 0 bases from J, with 8 bases between. The CDR3 runs to 14 residues. The V gene's germline CDR1 is SGHRS and CDR2 YFSETQ. The CDR3, as DNA: TGCGCCAGCAGCTCCTTTGATAGCACAGATACGCAGTATTTT. Translation gives CASSSFDSTDTQYF.

This clone was detected only a few times. The CDR3 here is CASSWSGTQNSPLHF. Written as DNA, the CDR3 is TGTGCCAGCAGCTGGAGTGGGACACAGAATTCACCCCTCCACTTT. V gene TRBV5-4 combines with J gene TRBJ1-6; possible D gene TRBD1, 6 bases. The CDR3 sequence is 15 residues long. V lost 3 bases to trimming and J lost 7 bases, with 14 bases between them. Germline V gene data show CDR1 as SGHNT and CDR2 as YYREEE (reference sequence).

The V call is TRBV9, the J call TRBJ2-7, with TRBD2 as a possible D gene (6 bases). The CDR3 is 13 residues long. Germline V CDR1 and CDR2: SGDLS, YYNGEE. Trimming removed 2 bases from V and 3 bases from J, with 9 bases in between. In DNA, the CDR3 is TGTGCCAGCAGCGTCATGGGGGGCTACGAGCAGTACTTC. Amino acids: CASSVMGGYEQYF.

The CDR3 here is CASSLNGLYGYTF. The CDR3 nucleotides are TGTGCCAGCAGTTTAAACGGTCTCTATGGCTACACCTTC. The chain employs TRBV28 and TRBJ1-2; unclear D gene. V was shortened by 2 bases and J by 4 bases, with 8 bases between the two germline ends. Germline V gives CDR1 MDHEN, CDR2 SYDVKM. This CDR3 spans 13 amino acids.

Worth noting for this clone: The sample holds other DNA sequences that translate to the same CDR3. The genes are TRBV28 and TRBJ1-1; a weak D match, TRBD1 (5 bases). The CDR3 has 14 residues. With 2 bases removed from V and 1 base from J, the gap between germline ends came to 8 bases. In germline, CDR1 is MDHEN, CDR2 SYDVKM. DNA of the CDR3: TGTGCCAGCAGTTTAGGGGGTCAGAACACTGAAGCTTTCTTT. This codes for CASSLGGQNTEAFF. Full variable domain (remainder filled in from reference TRBV28 and TRBJ1-1): DVKVTQSSRYLVKRTGEKVFLECVQDMDHENMFWYRQDPGLGLRLIYFSYDVKMKEKGDIPEGYSVSREKKERFSLILESASTNQTSMYLCASSLGGQNTEAFFGQGTRLTVV.

The chain joins TRBV4-3 to TRBJ2-1; TRBD1 aligns across 7 bases. CDR1 and CDR2 (germline): LGHNA, YSLEER. The CDR3 consists of 16 residues. With V trimmed by 4 bases and J by 4 bases, 10 bases remained unmatched. The CDR3 DNA follows: TGCGCCAGCAGCCTAGGGACAGCCGACGATTACAATGAGCAGTTCTTC. It codes for CASSLGTADDYNEQFF.

The gene calls are TRBV3-1 (or the pseudogene TRBV3-2) and TRBJ2-3, with 7 nucleotides matching TRBD1. CDR1 LGHDT and CDR2 YNNKEL come from the germline V gene (reference sequence). V lost 3 bases and J lost 3; bases outside the gene matches: 6. This CDR3 is built from 15 residues. The CDR3 coding sequence is TGTGCCAGCAGCCACCGACAGGGTCGAACAGATACGCAGTATTTT. Amino acids: CASSHRQGRTDTQYF.

The V call is TRBV5-1, the J call TRBJ2-3; D possibly corresponds to TRBD1 (5 bases). Germline values: CDR1 SGHRS, CDR2 YFSETQ. V lost 4 bases and J lost 3, with 9 bases in between. The CDR3 totals 13 residues. The CDR3 bases are TGCGCCAGCAGCCCCCCAGGGACAGATACGCAGTATTTT. The encoded protein is CASSPPGTDTQYF. Drawing the rest from reference TRBV5-1 and TRBJ2-3, the complete variable domain is KAGVTQTPRYLIKTRGQQVTLSCSPISGHRSVSWYQQTPGQGLQFLFEYFSETQRNKGNFPGRFSGRQFSNSRSEMNVSTLELGDSALYLCASSPPGTDTQYFGPGTRLTVL.

CDR3 nucleotides: TGTGCCAGCAAGGGAGGGCTCAACCAAGAGACCCAGTACTTC. Translation gives CASKGGLNQETQYF. The rearrangement links TRBV6-5 to TRBJ2-5, with TRBD2 identical over 7 bases. The CDR3 runs 14 residues. Germline CDR1 reads MNHEY; CDR2 reads SVGAGI. V shed 7 bases, J shed 0 bases, and the junction held 5 bases outside the gene matches.

The V gene is TRBV2, the J gene TRBJ2-1, with TRBD1 identical over 8 bases. CDR3 length equals 15 residues. From germline, CDR1 is SNHLY and CDR2 FYNNEI. The V and J ends lost 7 bases and 1 base, in that order; junction bases with no gene match: 6. The CDR3 DNA is TGTGCCAGCACCCTAACAGGGGGGTCCTACAATGAGCAGTTCTTC. Its protein is CASTLTGGSYNEQFF.

This clone was detected ten times or more. Here the CDR3 reads CSVEGLGGETQYF. The CDR3 coding sequence is TGCAGCGTTGAAGGACTTGGGGGAGAGACCCAGTACTTC. The chain couples TRBV29-1 to TRBJ2-5; D could derive from TRBD1 or TRBD2 (5 bases each). Germline lookup yields CDR1 SQVTM and CDR2 ANQGSEA. The CDR3 is 13 amino acids. V was trimmed by 1 base and J by 4 bases, leaving 10 bases between them.